Presented here are 14 T cell receptor beta chains from one specimen sequenced in a study of shared clonotypes between healthy human individuals. Assay used: immunoSEQ multiplex PCR; TCRdb lists only in-frame clones, some missing. The sample comprises millions of clones, 90% to 95% of which are singletons, and 0.13% rests with the top ten. Specimen: naive CD4+ T cells sorted from blood. Subset in this sample: CD45RA+ positively selected. All receptors derive from a man in his late teens or twenties in good health.

This clone was recorded only once. This rearrangement joins TRBV2 to TRBJ2-3; D is undetermined. The germline V and J ends were trimmed by 5 bases and 5 bases, with 5 bases remaining between them. CDR1 SNHLY and CDR2 FYNNEI come from the germline V gene. The CDR3 covers 11 residues. The CDR3 bases are TGTGCCAGCAGTTATAGAGATACGCAGTATTTT. It codes for CASSYRDTQYF.

This CDR3 is CASSPLGGPGYGYTF. The DNA of the CDR3 is TGTGCCAGCTCACCACTCGGGGGCCCTGGCTATGGCTACACCTTC. This sequence joins TRBV18 and TRBJ1-2; TRBD1 is a possible D gene (6 bases). Germline CDR1 reads KGHSH; CDR2 reads LQKENI. CDR3 length equals 15 residues. The V end was cut by 1 base, the J end by 4 bases, with 13 bases between. The full variable domain, in which reference TRBV18 and TRBJ1-2 provide the parts outside the CDR3, is NAGVMQNPRHLVRRRGQEARLRCSPMKGHSHVYWYRQLPEEGLKFMVYLQKENIIDESGMPKERFSAEFPKEGPSILRIQQVVRGDSAAYFCASSPLGGPGYGYTFGSGTRLTVV.

The rearrangement uses TRBV5-1 and TRBJ1-1, with D unresolved. CDR1 and CDR2 (germline): SGHRS, YFSETQ. V lost 6 bases and J 2 bases, leaving 17 bases between the germline ends. This CDR3 comprises 15 residues. For the CDR3, the DNA is TGCGCCAGCACCTCGATCCCTACCGACAACACTGAAGCTTTCTTT. Protein sequence: CASTSIPTDNTEAFF.

This clone was seen a single time. CDR3 in amino acids: CASSRSTETDTQYF. For the CDR3, the DNA is TGTGCCAGCTCACGGTCGACAGAAACAGATACGCAGTATTTT. This chain uses TRBV18 with TRBJ2-3, with D possibly TRBD1 on 5 matching bases. CDR1 and CDR2 from the germline V gene are KGHSH and LQKENI. Deletions cut 4 bases from V and 3 bases from J, with 11 bases between. The CDR3 contains 14 residues.

The rearrangement uses TRBV23-1 and TRBJ1-2, with D possibly TRBD1 on 5 matching bases. TRBV23-1 is classed as an ORF, of uncertain function. This CDR3 is built from 13 residues. Deletions cut 4 bases from V and 6 bases from J, with 12 bases between. CDR3: CASSRAGWNGYTF. Here the CDR3 DNA reads TGCGCCAGCAGTCGAGCAGGGTGGAATGGCTACACCTTC.

The rearrangement links TRBV9 to TRBJ1-1, with no clear D. Trimming took 0 bases from V and 0 from J, leaving 6 bases between them. In germline, CDR1 is SGDLS, CDR2 YYNGEE. This CDR3 spans 14 amino acids. The CDR3 DNA follows: TGTGCCAGCAGCGTAGGGCATATGAACACTGAAGCTTTCTTT. Residues: CASSVGHMNTEAFF. The variable domain in full, completed from reference TRBV9 and TRBJ1-1, reads DSGVTQTPKHLITATGQRVTLRCSPRSGDLSVYWYQQSLDQGLQFLIQYYNGEERAKGNILERFSAQQFPDLHSELNLSSLELGDSALYFCASSVGHMNTEAFFGQGTRLTVV.

The gene calls are TRBV30 and TRBJ1-5; D may be TRBD1 (6 bases). The CDR3 has 14 residues. Germline loops: CDR1 GTSNPN, CDR2 SVGIG (reference sequence). Trimming stripped 3 bases from V and 8 bases from J, with 17 bases between. Written as DNA, the CDR3 is TGTGCCTGGAGCTGGGGCGGGGGCGGCGAGCCCCAGCATTTT. It encodes CAWSWGGGGEPQHF. Combining the CDR3 with reference TRBV30 and TRBJ1-5 gives the whole variable domain SQTIHQWPATLVQPVGSPLSLECTVEGTSNPNLYWYRQAAGRGLQLLFYSVGIGQISSEVPQNLSASRPQDRQFILSSKKLLLSDSGFYLCAWSWGGGGEPQHFGDGTRLSIL.

This rearrangement joins TRBV7-3 to TRBJ2-1; 11 nucleotides match TRBD2. V lost 6 bases, J lost 3 bases, and 4 bases stayed unmatched. This CDR3 is 15 amino acids long. Germline loops: CDR1 SGHTA, CDR2 FQGTGA. The chain's CDR3 is CASRTSGDFYNEQFF. The CDR3 DNA follows: TGTGCCAGCAGGACTAGCGGGGACTTCTACAATGAGCAGTTCTTC.

The chain joins TRBV6-1 to TRBJ2-1; unclear D gene. The CDR3 contains 13 residues. Germline V gene lookup returns CDR1 MNHNS and CDR2 SASEGT. V gave up 2 bases and J gave up 2 bases, with 4 bases separating them. CDR3 sequence (DNA): TGTGCCAGCAGTGAATTCCCCTACAATGAGCAGTTCTTC. This translates into CASSEFPYNEQFF.

V usage is TRBV7-2 and J usage is TRBJ2-7, with 8 bases aligning to TRBD1. Germline V gives CDR1 SGHTA, CDR2 FQGNSA. V gave up 5 bases and J gave up 4 bases; unmatched junction bases: 10. The CDR3 totals 15 residues. The CDR3: CASSPYRGSGYEQYF. The CDR3 DNA reads TGTGCCAGCAGCCCTTACAGGGGGTCGGGGTACGAGCAGTACTTC.

The rearrangement joins TRBV2 to TRBJ2-7; the match to TRBD1 covers 10 bases. This CDR3 contains 13 residues. CDR1 is SNHLY and CDR2 is FYNNEI in the germline V gene. With V trimmed by 7 bases and J by 3 bases, 3 bases remained unmatched. CDR3 protein: CASTGDRGYEQYF. The CDR3 DNA follows: TGTGCCAGCACAGGGGACAGGGGCTACGAGCAGTACTTC.

This chain connects TRBV19 to TRBJ1-1; 7 bases are a match to TRBD1. The germline V gene has CDR1 LNHDA and CDR2 SQIVND (reference sequence). The CDR3 totals 15 residues. V lost 8 bases to trimming and J lost 2 bases; unmatched junction nucleotides: 11. This CDR3 is CASSRQGTTNTEAFF. DNA of the CDR3: TGTGCCAGTTCTCGACAGGGCACTACCAACACTGAAGCTTTCTTT.

The V gene is TRBV18, the J gene TRBJ1-3, with D unclear. The germline V gene encodes CDR1 KGHSH and CDR2 LQKENI. This CDR3 spans 13 amino acids. The V and J ends lost 7 bases and 0 bases respectively, with 7 bases between them. The CDR3 bases are TGTGCCAGCTACCAGAGCTCTGGAAACACCATATATTTT. This codes for CASYQSSGNTIYF.

CDR3 region: CASKKEGESPLHF. The CDR3 DNA reads TGTGCCAGTAAGAAGGAGGGCGAGTCACCCCTCCACTTT. This chain connects TRBV19 to TRBJ1-6; no clear D gene. Germline assignment: CDR1 LNHDA and CDR2 SQIVND (reference sequence). The CDR3 is 13 residues long. V was clipped by 7 bases and J by 10 bases, with 14 bases between them.